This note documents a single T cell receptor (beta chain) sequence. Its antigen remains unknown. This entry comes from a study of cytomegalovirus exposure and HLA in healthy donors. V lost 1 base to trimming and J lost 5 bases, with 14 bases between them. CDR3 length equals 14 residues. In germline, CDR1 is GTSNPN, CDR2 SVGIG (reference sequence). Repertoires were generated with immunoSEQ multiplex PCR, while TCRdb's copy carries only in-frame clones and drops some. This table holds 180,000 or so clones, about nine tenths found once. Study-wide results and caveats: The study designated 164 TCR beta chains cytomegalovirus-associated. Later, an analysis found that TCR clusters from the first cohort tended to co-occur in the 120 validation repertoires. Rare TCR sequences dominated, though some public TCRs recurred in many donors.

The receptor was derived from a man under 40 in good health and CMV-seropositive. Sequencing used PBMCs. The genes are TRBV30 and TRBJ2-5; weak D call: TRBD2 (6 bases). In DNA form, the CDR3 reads TGTGCCTGGAGTGCCTCGGGAGCCGGGGAGACCCAGTACTTC. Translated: CAWSASGAGETQYF. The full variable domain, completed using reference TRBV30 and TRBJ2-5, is SQTIHQWPATLVQPVGSPLSLECTVEGTSNPNLYWYRQAAGRGLQLLFYSVGIGQISSEVPQNLSASRPQDRQFILSSKKLLLSDSGFYLCAWSASGAGETQYFGPGTRLLVL.